These 5 T cell receptor beta chains were all obtained from the same sample, sequenced in a study of blood T cells in healthy people across ages. Through a sample-barcoded 5' primer and a J-beta primer mix, a second PCR was run for roughly 6 to 11 cycles. A single record per CDR3 protein comes from TCRdb applying MiXCR to the 5' RACE reads. The sample consists of over a million distinct CDR3 sequences, around 59% of them appearing once. Sequencing input: blood. The receptor set was obtained from a man between 18 and 35 years old in good health.

The chain couples TRBV4-2 to TRBJ1-2; no firm D call. Trimming took 1 base from V and 1 from J, leaving 10 bases between them. CDR1 and CDR2 (germline): LGHNA, YNFKEQ. The CDR3 has 15 residues. CDR3 DNA sequence: TGTGCCAGCAGCCAAGTTGACGGAAGTAACTATGGCTACACCTTC. Protein product: CASSQVDGSNYGYTF.

The chain recombines TRBV12-3 or TRBV12-4 with TRBJ2-7, with D uncertain. V was shortened by 3 bases and J by 5 bases, with 11 bases between the two germline ends. CDR3 length: 13 amino acids. This chain's CDR3 is CASSFTEIHEQYF. In nucleotides, the CDR3 is TGTGCCAGCAGTTTTACCGAGATCCACGAGCAGTACTTC.

A single count supports this clonotype. This chain connects TRBV20-1 to TRBJ1-1; D might be TRBD1 (5 bases). Trimming removed 6 bases from V and 3 bases from J, with 17 bases in between. This CDR3 comprises 14 residues. CDR1 DFQATT and CDR2 SNEGSKA come from the germline V gene (reference sequence). CDR3 amino acids: CSAYPREKDTEAFF. Written as DNA, the CDR3 is TGCAGTGCGTACCCCAGGGAAAAAGACACTGAAGCTTTCTTT.

As regards this clonotype: One end of the junction fails to match germline, which may point to a read error. V usage is TRBV6-2 or TRBV6-3 and J usage is TRBJ2-5; 8 positions agree with TRBD2. Germline CDR1 MNHEY, CDR2 SVGEGT. This CDR3 is built from 16 residues. The CDR3 is CASSYSRRGDQETQHF. DNA of the CDR3: TGTGCCAGCAGTTACTCGCGGCGGGGGGACCAAGAGACCCAGCACTTC.

The chain joins TRBV12-3 or TRBV12-4 to TRBJ1-1, with D possibly being TRBD1 (5 bases). This CDR3 spans 14 amino acids. V lost 3 bases to trimming and J lost 4 bases, with 12 bases between them. CDR3 protein: CASSFEGRVTEAFF. In DNA form, the CDR3 reads TGTGCCAGCAGTTTCGAGGGGCGGGTCACTGAAGCTTTCTTT.